A selection of T cell receptor beta chains follows, all from one sample in a study of regulatory T cells in long-lasting Graves disease. TCRdb ran MiXCR on the multiplex PCR reads and lists one entry per CDR3 protein. The table records hundreds of thousands of distinct CDR3 sequences, under 25% of them present only once. The source was peripheral blood mononuclear cells (PBMCs), collected when the disease was refractory, from a patient treated with antithyroid drugs. All receptors derive from a female donor with Graves disease. The CDR3 runs from the conserved cysteine through the conserved F or W. The D gene is left open where the match is weak. Part of the rows lack a size; the others show once, few, many or a class for expanded clones.

clone_size	v_call	d_call	j_call	cdr3_aa	cdr3_nt
many	TRBV2	.	TRBJ2-7	CASIREYEQYF	TGTGCCAGCATAAGGGAGTACGAGCAGTACTTC
many	TRBV28	.	TRBJ1-1	CASNTAMNTEAFF	TGTGCCAGCAATACCGCCATGAACACTGAAGCTTTCTTT
.	TRBV19	.	TRBJ1-3	CASLGWNSGNTIYF	TGTGCCAGTTTAGGGTGGAACTCTGGAAACACCATATATTTT
.	TRBV5-1	TRBD1	TRBJ1-4	CASSETTGGVEKLFF	TGCGCCAGCAGCGAAACGACAGGGGGTGTTGAAAAACTGTTTTTT
few	TRBV20-1	TRBD1	TRBJ2-7	CSAREGTGVHEQYF	TGCAGTGCTAGAGAGGGGACAGGGGTCCACGAGCAGTACTTC
many	TRBV12-3/TRBV12-4	.	TRBJ1-5	CASSLALDTYSNQPQHF	TGTGCCAGCAGTTTAGCGCTTGACACCTATAGCAATCAGCCCCAGCATTTT
few	TRBV7-9	TRBD2	TRBJ2-2	CASSGGREGTGELFF	TGTGCCAGCAGTGGAGGACGGGAGGGGACCGGGGAGCTGTTTTTT
many	TRBV7-2	.	TRBJ2-5	CASSASPETQYF	TGTGCCAGCAGCGCCTCCCCAGAGACCCAGTACTTC
few	TRBV5-1	TRBD1	TRBJ2-7	CASSPNDRDEQYF	TGCGCCAGCAGCCCGAATGACAGGGACGAGCAGTACTTC
many	TRBV29-1	.	TRBJ1-1	CSVPSGDTEAFF	TGCAGCGTGCCATCGGGGGACACTGAAGCTTTCTTT
.	TRBV28	.	TRBJ1-3	CASSPRSGNTIYF	TGTGCCAGCAGTCCGCGCTCTGGAAACACCATATATTTT
many	TRBV6-1	.	TRBJ1-1	CASSERDSEAFF	TGTGCCAGCAGTGAAAGAGACAGTGAAGCTTTCTTT
many	TRBV25-1	.	TRBJ1-6	CASSEKPGYYNSPLHF	TGTGCCAGCAGTGAAAAGCCAGGCTACTATAATTCACCCCTCCACTTT
few	TRBV20-1	TRBD1	TRBJ1-4	CSARWTGKLFF	TGCAGTGCTCGCTGGACAGGGAAGCTGTTTTTT
many	TRBV2	TRBD1	TRBJ1-6	CASTGTDNSPLHF	TGTGCCAGCACAGGGACAGACAATTCACCCCTCCACTTT
.	TRBV14	.	TRBJ1-2	CASSPEGNYGYTF	TGTGCCAGCAGCCCGGAGGGGAACTATGGCTACACCTTC
.	TRBV20-1	.	TRBJ2-7	CSASGGEMLNEQYF	TGCAGTGCTTCAGGAGGAGAAATGCTCAACGAGCAGTACTTC
.	TRBV7-2	.	TRBJ2-7	CASIKGGATYEQYF	TGTGCCAGCATCAAGGGGGGGGCTACCTACGAGCAGTACTTC
few	TRBV7-2	.	TRBJ2-7	CASSPAANYEQYF	TGTGCCAGCAGCCCAGCGGCGAACTACGAGCAGTACTTC
many	TRBV29-1	.	TRBJ1-1	CSAEDSLNTEAFF	TGCAGCGCCGAGGACAGCCTGAACACTGAAGCTTTCTTT
many	TRBV20-1	TRBD1	TRBJ2-7	CSATDRVAYEQYF	TGCAGTGCTACAGACAGGGTGGCGTACGAGCAGTACTTC
many	TRBV5-1	.	TRBJ1-1	CASSLEGGEDTEAFF	TGCGCCAGCAGCTTGGAAGGTGGGGAAGACACTGAAGCTTTCTTT
.	TRBV5-1	TRBD1	TRBJ2-2	CASSSNRQGARPTNTGELFF	TGCGCCAGCAGCTCAAACCGACAGGGGGCGAGGCCGACGAACACCGGGGAGCTGTTTTTT
few	TRBV29-1	.	TRBJ2-5	CSARAMGAGETQYF	TGCAGCGCCCGGGCAATGGGGGCGGGAGAGACCCAGTACTTC
few	TRBV12-3/TRBV12-4	.	TRBJ1-1	CASSKMDGAIEAFF	TGTGCCAGCAGCAAAATGGATGGAGCTATTGAAGCTTTCTTT
.	TRBV30	.	TRBJ1-1	CAWSRQVNTEAFF	TGTGCCTGGAGTAGGCAGGTGAACACTGAAGCTTTCTTT
.	TRBV9	.	TRBJ1-6	CASSVDGGRSPLHF	TGTGCCAGCAGCGTAGACGGGGGCCGCTCACCCCTCCACTTT
.	TRBV6-2/TRBV6-3	.	TRBJ1-2	CASSYGQLTNYGYTF	TGTGCCAGCAGTTACGGTCAGCTTACTAACTATGGCTACACCTTC
many	TRBV18	.	TRBJ1-4	CASSPSEKLEVFF	TGTGCCAGCTCACCAAGTGAGAAGCTCGAGGTGTTTTTT
few	TRBV18	TRBD2	TRBJ2-7	CASSPGLAGALGNEQYF	TGTGCCAGCTCACCCGGTCTAGCGGGAGCCCTCGGGAACGAGCAGTACTTC
few	TRBV4-1	TRBD1	TRBJ2-5	CASSASLGQGQETQYF	TGCGCCAGCAGCGCTAGTTTGGGACAGGGACAAGAGACCCAGTACTTC
few	TRBV12-3/TRBV12-4	TRBD2	TRBJ2-1	CASTLAGERNEQFF	TGTGCCAGCACCCTAGCGGGAGAGCGCAATGAGCAGTTCTTC
few	TRBV2	TRBD1	TRBJ1-5	CASSRQGLPQHF	TGTGCCAGCAGCCGACAGGGTCTGCCCCAGCATTTT
many	TRBV4-3	.	TRBJ2-7	CASSQDRGPAYEQYF	TGCGCCAGCAGCCAAGACAGGGGACCTGCCTACGAGCAGTACTTC
.	TRBV27	.	TRBJ2-7	CASSLSGGYEQCF	TGTGCCAGCAGTTTATCAGGCGGCTACGAGCAGTGCTTC
.	TRBV4-1	TRBD2	TRBJ2-7	CASSRGILAGGSYEQYF	TGCGCCAGCAGCCGTGGAATCCTGGCGGGAGGATCCTACGAGCAGTACTTC
.	TRBV3-1	.	TRBJ1-6	CASSGNSRNSPLHF	TGTGCCAGCAGCGGGAACAGCCGTAATTCACCCCTCCACTTT
.	TRBV5-5	.	TRBJ1-5	CASSWAGGWTDQPQHF	TGTGCCAGCAGCTGGGCGGGGGGTTGGACTGATCAGCCCCAGCATTTT
many	TRBV27	TRBD1	TRBJ1-5	CASRKATGGDQPQHF	TGTGCCAGCAGAAAGGCGACAGGGGGGGATCAGCCCCAGCATTTT
few	TRBV2	.	TRBJ2-1	CASSEELLGRNEQFF	TGTGCCAGCAGCGAGGAACTACTAGGTCGCAATGAGCAGTTCTTC
many	TRBV11-2	.	TRBJ2-6	CASSLGGPNVLTF	TGTGCCAGCAGCTTGGGGGGTCCCAACGTCCTGACTTTC
.	TRBV9	.	TRBJ1-2	CASSAPEGGEEDGYTF	TGTGCCAGCAGCGCGCCCGAGGGGGGGGAGGAAGATGGCTACACCTTC
.	TRBV11-3	.	TRBJ1-1	CASSFGGNTEASF	TGTGCCAGCAGCTTTGGGGGGAACACTGAAGCTTCCTTT
many	TRBV12-3/TRBV12-4	.	TRBJ2-5	CASSLRTASETQYF	TGTGCCAGCAGTTTACGGACAGCATCGGAGACCCAGTACTTC
many	TRBV6-4	TRBD1	TRBJ1-2	CASSAAGGAKGYGYTF	TGTGCCAGCAGTGCGGCAGGGGGCGCGAAGGGATATGGCTACACCTTC
.	TRBV30	.	TRBJ2-7	CAWSNSRLNEQYF	TGTGCCTGGAGTAACAGTAGGCTAAACGAGCAGTACTTC
.	TRBV11-2	TRBD1	TRBJ2-1	CASSPRTGGDNEQFF	TGTGCCAGCAGCCCCAGGACAGGGGGAGACAATGAGCAGTTCTTC
many	TRBV28	.	TRBJ1-1	CATHDREAFF	TGTGCCACCCATGACAGGGAAGCTTTCTTT
.	TRBV5-6	TRBD2	TRBJ2-7	CASSLAASGPPARSYEQYF	TGTGCCAGCAGCTTGGCGGCTAGCGGGCCCCCAGCAAGATCCTACGAGCAGTACTTC
.	TRBV20-1	.	TRBJ2-5	CSADLAEKTQYF	TGCAGTGCAGACCTAGCAGAGAAGACCCAGTACTTC
many	TRBV7-2	.	TRBJ1-1	CASNPTGTRAFF	TGTGCCAGCAACCCCACCGGGACAAGAGCTTTCTTT